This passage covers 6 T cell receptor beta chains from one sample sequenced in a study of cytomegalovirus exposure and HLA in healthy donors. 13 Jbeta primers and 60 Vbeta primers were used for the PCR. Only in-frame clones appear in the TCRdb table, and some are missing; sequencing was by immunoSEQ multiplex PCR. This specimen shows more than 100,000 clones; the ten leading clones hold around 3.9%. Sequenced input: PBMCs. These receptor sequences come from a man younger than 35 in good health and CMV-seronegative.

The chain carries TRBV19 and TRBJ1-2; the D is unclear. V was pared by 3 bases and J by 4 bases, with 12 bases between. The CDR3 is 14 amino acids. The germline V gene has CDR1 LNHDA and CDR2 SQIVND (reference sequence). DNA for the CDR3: TGTGCCAGTAGTATCGCGGCAGACTTCTATGGCTACACCTTC. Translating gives CASSIAADFYGYTF.

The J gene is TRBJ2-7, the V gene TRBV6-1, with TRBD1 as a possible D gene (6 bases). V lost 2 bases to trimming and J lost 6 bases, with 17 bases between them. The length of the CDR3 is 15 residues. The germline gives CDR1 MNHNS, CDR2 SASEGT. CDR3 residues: CASSEPGTLRVEQYF. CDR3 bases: TGTGCCAGCAGTGAACCCGGGACATTACGAGTCGAGCAGTACTTC.

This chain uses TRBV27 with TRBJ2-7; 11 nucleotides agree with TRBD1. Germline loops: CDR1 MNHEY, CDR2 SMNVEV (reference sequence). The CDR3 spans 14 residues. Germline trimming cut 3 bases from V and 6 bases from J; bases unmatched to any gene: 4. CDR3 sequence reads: CASSFPGTGGEQYF. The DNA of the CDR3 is TGTGCCAGCAGTTTCCCCGGGACAGGGGGCGAGCAGTACTTC.

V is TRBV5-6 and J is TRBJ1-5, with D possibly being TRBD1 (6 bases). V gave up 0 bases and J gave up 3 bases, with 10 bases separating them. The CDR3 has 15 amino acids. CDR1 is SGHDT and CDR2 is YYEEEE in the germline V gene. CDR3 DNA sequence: TGTGCCAGCAGCTTGGAGGGACACCCCAATCAGCCCCAGCATTTT. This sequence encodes CASSLEGHPNQPQHF.

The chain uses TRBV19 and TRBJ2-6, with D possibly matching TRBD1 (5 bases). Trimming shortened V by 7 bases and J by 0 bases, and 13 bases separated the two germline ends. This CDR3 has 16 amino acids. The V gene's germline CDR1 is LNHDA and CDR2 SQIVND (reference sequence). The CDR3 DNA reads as TGTGCCAGTATCCCCTTGCAGGGCTCTGGGGCCAACGTCCTGACTTTC. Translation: CASIPLQGSGANVLTF.

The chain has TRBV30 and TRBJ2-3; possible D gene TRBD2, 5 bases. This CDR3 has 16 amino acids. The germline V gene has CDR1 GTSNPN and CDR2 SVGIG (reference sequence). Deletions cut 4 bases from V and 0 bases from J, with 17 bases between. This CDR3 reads CAWTPLGAASTDTQYF. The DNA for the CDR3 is TGTGCCTGGACCCCCCTGGGAGCCGCTAGCACAGATACGCAGTATTTT.